Sequencing of this TCR beta chain was carried out in a study of Ad26.COV2.S vaccination and SARS-CoV-2 variants. Overall study results and limits: The analyses of TCR breadth and depth may have understated the size of total T cell responses.

As to treatment: roughly 20 received Ad26.COV2.S at low or high dose, single or two shots; about 5 received placebo; per-sample allocation not given. Sampling was done on day 63 after the first vaccine or placebo injection. Of note for this clone: Its antigen is currently unknown.

The CDR3 consists of 14 residues. Germline V gives CDR1 SGHVS, CDR2 FNYEAQ. Trimming took 5 bases from V and 2 from J, leaving 13 bases between them. Profiling relied on immunoSEQ multiplex PCR, and the TCRdb table lists in-frame clones only, not all of them. Here the sample spans about 350,000 clones, roughly 84% being singletons. The chain uses TRBV7-6 and TRBJ2-7; D is unresolved. The source of this sequence is a person aged 18 to 59 who received the Ad26.COV2.S COVID-19 vaccine or a placebo. Source: peripheral blood, taken in a trial of Ad26.COV2.S vaccine versus placebo. CDR3 DNA sequence: TGTGCCAGCAGCCCCCTCCCCAGCACCTACGAGCAGTACTTC. Its translation is CASSPLPSTYEQYF.